This T cell receptor beta chain was identified in a study of blood T cell repertoires in COVID-19. Background on the study: Samples came from the United States, Italy and Spain, spanning acute and convalescent COVID-19. T cells, B-cell-depleted T cells, or PBMCs supplied cDNA or gDNA.

Germline V gives CDR1 MNHEY, CDR2 SMNVEV (reference sequence). With V trimmed by 3 bases and J by 3 bases, 1 base remained unmatched. The CDR3 consists of 13 residues. Study processing details: Reference gene primer amplification gave nucleated cell count estimates. The method was immunoSEQ multiplex PCR; TCRdb's version includes in-frame clones alone and lacks a portion of them. The V and J calls and clone size are taken from that table; D and trimming were inferred from the DNA. The sample contains under 250,000 clones, around 80% of which appear only once. The chain uses TRBV27 and TRBJ2-7; 8 bases line up with TRBD2. Input material: peripheral blood. The receptor was derived from a woman aged 70-85 years with acute or convalescent COVID-19. CDR3 sequence (DNA): TGTGCCAGCAGTTTCGGGAGGGACTACGAGCAGTACTTC. Translated: CASSFGRDYEQYF.